The rows below give T cell receptor beta chains drawn from one sample of a study of cytomegalovirus exposure and HLA in healthy donors. TCRdb keeps only in-frame clones here, not all; method: immunoSEQ multiplex PCR. The repertoire includes under 200,000 clones, around 81% of them detected once, and around 1.9% sits in the top ten. Sequenced: PBMCs. The receptors shown here come from a woman aged 30 to 39 in good health and CMV-seropositive. The CDR3 runs from the conserved cysteine through the conserved F or W. The D gene is left open where the match is weak. Expanded clones get a size class; other rows say once, few or many, or leave the size out.

d_gene	abundance	j_gene	v_gene	CDR3nt	CDR3aa
TRBD1	few	TRBJ1-2	TRBV6-5	TGTGCCAGCAGTTACCCCGGGACAGATGGCTACACCTTC	CASSYPGTDGYTF
TRBD1	-	TRBJ1-2	TRBV5-5	TGTGCCAGCACCGGGCGGTTTGGACAGGGTTACTATGGCTACACCTTC	CASTGRFGQGYYGYTF
TRBD2	-	TRBJ2-5	TRBV4-3	TGCGCCAGCAGCCAAGTTAGCGGCGGGGGAGAGACCCAGTACTTC	CASSQVSGGGETQYF
-	-	TRBJ1-1	TRBV5-6	TGTGCCAGCAGCCCGGGACTCCCCTTCTCGGCTCTCTTT	CASSPGLPFSALF
-	once	TRBJ2-5	TRBV10-3	TGTGCCATCAGTGGGTCAGGAGTCCTTATACAAGAGACCCAGTACTTC	CAISGSGVLIQETQYF
TRBD1	few	TRBJ2-1	TRBV7-2	TGTGCCAGCAGCCGACAGGGTCCGGGCAATGAGCAGTTCTTC	CASSRQGPGNEQFF
-	-	TRBJ2-5	TRBV11-2	TGTGCCAGCAGCTTAGGGGCATTCGGGGTGCCCGATCAAGAGACCCAGTACTTC	CASSLGAFGVPDQETQYF
-	-	TRBJ2-1	TRBV10-3	TGTGCCATCAAGGACACCTACAATGAGCAGTTCTTC	CAIKDTYNEQFF
-	-	TRBJ1-2	TRBV2	TGTGCCAGCAGGGTAGGGGATGGCTACACCTTC	CASRVGDGYTF
TRBD2	-	TRBJ2-3	TRBV5-4	TGTGCCAGCAGCTCGGGGCGGGGGGGCACAGATACGCAGTATTTT	CASSSGRGGTDTQYF
-	-	TRBJ1-6	TRBV2	TGTGCCAGCACCGGGAGCGCGGAGGGTCTGGCCCTCCACTTT	CASTGSAEGLALHF
TRBD1	few	TRBJ2-7	TRBV7-9	TGTGCCAGCAACCAGGACAGGGGCTCCTACGAGCAGTACTTC	CASNQDRGSYEQYF
-	-	TRBJ2-1	TRBV30	TGTGCCTGGAGTGTAGTGGCGGACAATGAGCAGTTCTTC	CAWSVVADNEQFF
-	-	TRBJ2-7	TRBV5-1	TGCGCCAGCAGCTTGGGAGAGGACAGTCCATCCTTCGGCGAGCAGTACTTC	CASSLGEDSPSFGEQYF
TRBD2	-	TRBJ2-2	TRBV30	TGTGCCTGGAGGAGCGGGGGGGCCGGGGAGCTGTTTTTT	CAWRSGGAGELFF
-	-	TRBJ2-7	TRBV6-6	TGTGCCAGCAGCACCCGGGAAGGACGGGAGCAGTACTTC	CASSTREGREQYF
TRBD1	once	TRBJ1-1	TRBV9	TGTGCCAGCAGCGTGGATGGGGACAGGGCTTTGAACACTGAAGCTTTCTTT	CASSVDGDRALNTEAFF
-	few	TRBJ1-3	TRBV18	TGTGCCAGCTCACTAGACGGAGGAGTTCCTGGAAACACCATATATTTT	CASSLDGGVPGNTIYF
TRBD1	-	TRBJ2-6	TRBV5-4	TGTGCCAGCAGCCCAGAACAGGGGGCATCGAACTCTGGGGCCAACGTCCTGACTTTC	CASSPEQGASNSGANVLTF
-	-	TRBJ1-2	TRBV14	TGTGCCAGCGCCAGACGAGGGGGGGATGGCTACACCTTC	CASARRGGDGYTF
TRBD1	-	TRBJ2-7	TRBV5-4	TGTGCCAGCAGCTTAGGACAGGGGGTCCACTACGAGCAGTACTTC	CASSLGQGVHYEQYF
TRBD2	-	TRBJ2-2	TRBV6-4	TGTGCCAGCGAGGGACTAGCGGGGGGGCTTGGCACCGGGGAGCTGTTTTTT	CASEGLAGGLGTGELFF
TRBD1	-	TRBJ1-2	TRBV2	TGTGCCAGCACCTGGGACAGGGGAGGGGATGGCTACACCTTC	CASTWDRGGDGYTF
-	-	TRBJ2-7	TRBV30	TGTGCCTGGAGTGAGGGGGACGAGCAGTACTTC	CAWSEGDEQYF
-	-	TRBJ2-2	TRBV6-5	TGTGCCACCCTCCCGTGGACAACGAACACCGGGGAGCTGTTTTTT	CATLPWTTNTGELFF
-	once	TRBJ2-1	TRBV10-1	TGCGCCAGCAGTGAGTCGAATAGGGGAGGCAATGAGCAGTTCTTC	CASSESNRGGNEQFF
-	-	TRBJ1-1	TRBV27	TGTGCCAGCAGTTTATCTCCGGGAACGGGGAACACTGAAGCTTTCTTT	CASSLSPGTGNTEAFF
TRBD2	-	TRBJ2-1	TRBV15	TGTGCCACCAGTCGGTCTAGCGGGAGGGCCAATTCCGATGAGCAGTTCTTC	CATSRSSGRANSDEQFF
TRBD1	-	TRBJ1-6	TRBV2	TGTGCCAGCAGTGGGACAGGGCAAGTGAATTCACCCCTCCACTTT	CASSGTGQVNSPLHF
-	-	TRBJ2-3	TRBV11-3	TGTGCCAGCAGCTTCGGGCAGCTAGCAACCACAGATACGCAGTATTTT	CASSFGQLATTDTQYF
TRBD2	-	TRBJ2-3	TRBV19	TGTGCCAGTAGTACGGGGGGGTTAAGAGATACGCAGTATTTT	CASSTGGLRDTQYF
-	-	TRBJ1-5	TRBV7-2	TGTGCCAGCAGCTTAGAAGCCGGCACCGGGGAAAATCAGCCCCAGCATTTT	CASSLEAGTGENQPQHF
-	-	TRBJ1-1	TRBV19	TGTGCCAGTACCTCGGGTCTCCGGGACACTGAAGCTTTCTTT	CASTSGLRDTEAFF
-	-	TRBJ2-2	TRBV4-3	TGCGCCAGCAGCCTGGGGGGAGGTAGGCTGTTTTTT	CASSLGGGRLFF
-	-	TRBJ1-1	TRBV5-1	TGCGCCAGCAGCTCTATCATGAACACTGAAGCTTTCTTT	CASSSIMNTEAFF
TRBD1	many	TRBJ1-2	TRBV7-9	TGTGCCAGCAGCGAAGACAGGGGAGACTACACCTTC	CASSEDRGDYTF
TRBD1	-	TRBJ2-7	TRBV15	TGTGCCACCAGCCACCGACAGGGGGAAGTCTACGAGCAGTACTTC	CATSHRQGEVYEQYF
-	few	TRBJ2-1	TRBV29-1	TGCAGCGTTGAAAAAGGACTAAACAATGAGCAGTTCTTC	CSVEKGLNNEQFF
TRBD1	-	TRBJ1-2	TRBV18	TGTGCCAGCTCACTACCGGGACAGGGCTACACCTTC	CASSLPGQGYTF
-	few	TRBJ1-1	TRBV14	TGTGCCAGCAGCCAAGGTCGTAGGGGCACTGAAGCTTTCTTT	CASSQGRRGTEAFF
TRBD1	-	TRBJ1-2	TRBV5-4	TGTGCCAGCAGTGCTAGGGACAGACCGAACTATGGCTACACCTTC	CASSARDRPNYGYTF
TRBD1	-	TRBJ1-1	TRBV5-1	TGCGCCAGCAGCTCGGGACAGACCATGAACACTGAAGCTTTCTTT	CASSSGQTMNTEAFF
-	few	TRBJ1-5	TRBV11-2	TGTGCCAGCAGCTTAGGGGGGGTTCAGCCCCAGCATTTT	CASSLGGVQPQHF
TRBD1	few	TRBJ1-1	TRBV7-9	TGTGCCAGCAGCGAAGGACAGGCAGCACGACTGAACACTGAAGCTTTCTTT	CASSEGQAARLNTEAFF
TRBD1	few	TRBJ1-4	TRBV29-1	TGCAGCGTTGGACAGGGTCACGAAAAACTGTTTTTT	CSVGQGHEKLFF
-	-	TRBJ1-1	TRBV6-1	TGTGCCAGCGGAGGGATCGTGAACACTGAAGCTTTCTTT	CASGGIVNTEAFF
-	-	TRBJ1-5	TRBV5-5	TGTGCCAGCAGCTTGTTGTCCCCGGGGAGTAATCAGCCCCAGCATTTT	CASSLLSPGSNQPQHF
-	-	TRBJ2-1	TRBV6-5	TGTGCCAGCAGTTCCAGTTACCATGAGCAGTTCTTC	CASSSSYHEQFF